This T cell receptor (beta chain) was documented in a study of a mutant IDH1 vaccine in newly diagnosed glioma. The sample's time point: week 11, during vaccination. With topical imiquimod, each dose of the vaccine consisted of 300 ug of mutant IDH1 20-mer peptide. On this clone: Its antigen is still unknown.

Germline V gives CDR1 MDHEN, CDR2 SYDVKM. Between the trimmed V and J ends, which lost 8 bases and 6 bases, there was a span of 24 bases. The CDR3 is 16 amino acids. TCRdb's copy holds only in-frame clones and misses some; the assay was immunoSEQ multiplex PCR. The table has over 95,000 clones, 90% seen once. This chain connects TRBV28 to TRBJ2-3, with D possibly matching TRBD2 (6 bases). Sequencing was performed on PBMCs, taken from a glioma patient whose treatment included an IDH1 peptide vaccine. The receptor's source is a woman in her forties or fifties with glioma. In DNA form, the CDR3 reads TGTGCCAGCTCATTAAGGAGCGGCACTCGGGGGGATACGCAGTATTTT. This encodes CASSLRSGTRGDTQYF. The full variable domain, completed using reference TRBV28 and TRBJ2-3, is DVKVTQSSRYLVKRTGEKVFLECVQDMDHENMFWYRQDPGLGLRLIYFSYDVKMKEKGDIPEGYSVSREKKERFSLILESASTNQTSMYLCASSLRSGTRGDTQYFGPGTRLTVL.